The text below deals with one TCR beta chain. As yet, its antigen is unknown. The sorted-subset replicate PCRs were given roughly 190 ng DNA, which is 30,000 or so T cell genomes. Here immunoSEQ multiplex PCR was the method, and the copy in TCRdb shows in-frame clones only, minus some. The sample lists 800,000 to 950,000 clones; roughly 96% were seen once. The data were taken from a study of shared clonotypes between healthy human individuals. Findings and caveats of the study: Genetic and exposure-history diversity was limited by the small donor number. Shared clonotypes across all four donors exceeded non-shared ones in generation probability.

Cells designated naive CD8 were CD45RO-negative and were positively selected for CCR7, with terminally differentiated effector memory CD45RA+ cells excluded. Adult Caucasians living in Nashville, Tennessee made up all of the donors. This sequence originates from a young man in good health. The sequenced sample consisted of naive CD8+ T cells sorted from blood.

CDR3 nucleotides: TGTGCCAGCAGCTGGCCGGGACAGATCTACGAGCAGTACTTC. Translated: CASSWPGQIYEQYF. The chain recombines TRBV7-2 with TRBJ2-7, with 7 bases that match TRBD1. CDR1 SGHTA and CDR2 FQGNSA come from the germline V gene. The length of the CDR3 is 14 residues. V was clipped by 4 bases and J by 3 bases; unmatched bases: 6.